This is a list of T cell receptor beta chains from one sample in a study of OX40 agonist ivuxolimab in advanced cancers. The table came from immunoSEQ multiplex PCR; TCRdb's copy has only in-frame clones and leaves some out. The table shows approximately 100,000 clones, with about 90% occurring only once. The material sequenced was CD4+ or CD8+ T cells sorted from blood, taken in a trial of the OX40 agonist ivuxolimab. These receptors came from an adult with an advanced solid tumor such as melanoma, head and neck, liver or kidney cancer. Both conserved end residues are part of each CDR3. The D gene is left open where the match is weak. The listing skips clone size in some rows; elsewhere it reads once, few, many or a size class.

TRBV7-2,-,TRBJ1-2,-,TGTGCCAGCAGCTTCAAAGGCGATGCTAACTATGGCTACACCTTC,CASSFKGDANYGYTF
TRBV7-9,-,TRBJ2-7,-,TGTGCCAGCAGCTTCGGTCCGACGGGGTACGAGCAGTACTTC,CASSFGPTGYEQYF
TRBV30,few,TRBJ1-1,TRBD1,TGTGCCTGGAGTGTACGGGGGACAGGAGGAGCTTTCTTT,CAWSVRGTGGAFF
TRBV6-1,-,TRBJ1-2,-,TGTGCCAGCACCACGGGAAGCACAAACTATGGCTACACCTTC,CASTTGSTNYGYTF
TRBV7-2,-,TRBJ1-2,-,TGTGCCAGCAAATTAGCAGCGGTGGACTATGGCTACACCTTC,CASKLAAVDYGYTF
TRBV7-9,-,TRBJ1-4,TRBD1,TGTGCCAGCAGCTTAGGGGGACAGCAACGTGAAAAACTGTTTTTT,CASSLGGQQREKLFF
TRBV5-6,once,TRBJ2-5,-,TGTGCCAGCAGCTTGGACCCCGGGAGCCAAGAGACCCAGTACTTC,CASSLDPGSQETQYF
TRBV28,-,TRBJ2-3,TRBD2,TGTGCCAGCAGTGGGGGGGGTCGGAACACAGATACGCAGTATTTT,CASSGGGRNTDTQYF
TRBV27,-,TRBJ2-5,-,TGTGCCAGCAGTCAACGGGCGGGAGAGACCCAGTACTTC,CASSQRAGETQYF
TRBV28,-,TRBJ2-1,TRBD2,TGTGCCAGCAGTTTTCTCGTCAGGGGGAGGACTAGCGGGAGGGACAATGAGCAGTTCTTC,CASSFLVRGRTSGRDNEQFF
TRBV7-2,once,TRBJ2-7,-,TGTGCCAGCAGTTTAATTGTTACCTACGAGCAGTACTTC,CASSLIVTYEQYF
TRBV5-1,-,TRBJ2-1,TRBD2,TGCGCCAGCAGCTTGGTGGTTTCGGGACTAGCGGAGTCGGAGCAGTTCTTC,CASSLVVSGLAESEQFF
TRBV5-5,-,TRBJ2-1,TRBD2,TGTGCCAGCAGCTTGAGGGGGACTAGGGATGAGCAGTTCTTC,CASSLRGTRDEQFF